The 16 T cell receptor beta chains below come from one sample, sequenced in a study of OX40 agonist ivuxolimab in advanced cancers. Sequencing was performed with immunoSEQ multiplex PCR; in TCRdb, only in-frame clones are kept and a portion is missing. The sample includes about 50,000 clones, about 93% seen only once; the top ten take about 24%. Sequencing used CD4+ or CD8+ T cells sorted from blood, obtained in a trial of the OX40 agonist ivuxolimab. The receptors derive from an adult with an advanced solid tumor such as melanoma, head and neck, liver or kidney cancer.

The J gene is TRBJ2-7, the V gene TRBV30, with 7 bases identical to TRBD1. CDR3 length: 13 residues. Germline CDR1 reads GTSNPN; CDR2 reads SVGIG (reference sequence). J was trimmed by 6 bases and V by 0 bases; bases with no gene match: 5. The CDR3, as DNA: TGTGCCTGGAGTGTAGGGGGCTCGACCGAGCAGTACTTC. Encoded protein: CAWSVGGSTEQYF.

This chain joins TRBV4-1 and TRBJ1-2; tentative D call: TRBD1 (6 bases). CDR1 is MGHRA, CDR2 YSYEKL, per germline. V lost 6 bases and J 8 bases, leaving 13 bases between the germline ends. CDR3 length: 12 amino acids. This chain's CDR3 is CASSRGQGGYTF. In nucleotides, the CDR3 is TGCGCCAGCAGTCGTGGGCAGGGGGGCTACACCTTC.

This sequence joins TRBV19 and TRBJ2-7, with D tentatively TRBD1 or TRBD2 (5 bases each). The CDR3 length is 13 residues. CDR1 is LNHDA and CDR2 is SQIVND in the germline V gene (reference sequence). With 5 bases removed from V and 0 bases from J, the gap between germline ends came to 8 bases. The CDR3 region is CASSPGPSYEQYF. For the CDR3, the DNA is TGTGCCAGTAGTCCGGGGCCCTCCTACGAGCAGTACTTC. Complete variable domain (other parts from reference TRBV19 and TRBJ2-7): DGGITQSPKYLFRKEGQNVTLSCEQNLNHDAMYWYRQDPGQGLRLIYYSQIVNDFQKGDIAEGYSVSREKKESFPLTVTSAQKNPTAFYLCASSPGPSYEQYFGPGTRLTVT.

In its sample, this clone was seen once. The V and J genes are TRBV7-2 and TRBJ2-1, with 14 bases aligning to TRBD2. V shed 8 bases, J shed 8 bases, and the junction held 5 bases outside the gene matches. Germline CDR1 reads SGHTA; CDR2 reads FQGNSA. This CDR3 is 14 amino acids long. The CDR3 sequence: CASRLAGGPDEQFF. The CDR3 region has the DNA TGTGCCAGCCGACTAGCGGGAGGGCCCGATGAGCAGTTCTTC.

This chain links TRBV7-9 with TRBJ2-1, with TRBD2 matching 11 bases. The CDR3 spans 15 residues. Trimming at V came to 4 bases and at J to 4 bases, leaving 3 bases not matched to a gene. Germline values: CDR1 SEHNR, CDR2 FQNEAQ (reference sequence). CDR3 loop: CASSSGTSGYNEQFF. The DNA for the CDR3 is TGTGCCAGCAGCTCGGGGACTAGCGGATACAATGAGCAGTTCTTC.

The rearrangement links TRBV5-5 to TRBJ1-2, with 9 bases aligning to TRBD1. Trimming removed 0 bases from V and 6 bases from J; junction bases left unmatched: 3. The germline V gene encodes CDR1 SGHKS and CDR2 YYEKEE (reference sequence). The CDR3 is 14 residues long. Here the CDR3 reads CASSLDRGLDGYTF. CDR3 coding DNA: TGTGCCAGCAGCTTGGACAGGGGGCTGGATGGCTACACCTTC.

V is TRBV27 and J is TRBJ2-5, with 12 bases matching TRBD2. V was clipped by 5 bases and J by 7 bases; unmatched bases: 8. CDR1 is MNHEY and CDR2 is SMNVEV in the germline V gene (reference sequence). The CDR3 is 15 residues long. The DNA of the CDR3 is TGTGCCAGCAGTGGTCTAGCGGGAGGGTCGGGGACCCAGTACTTC. It encodes CASSGLAGGSGTQYF.

The chain couples TRBV9 to TRBJ1-2, with TRBD1 matching 7 bases. CDR3 length: 14 amino acids. Germline trimming cut 3 bases from V and 3 bases from J; bases unmatched to any gene: 5. Germline-derived CDR1 and CDR2 are SGDLS and YYNGEE. The CDR3 DNA is TGTGCCAGCAGCGGAGGGGGCTGGGACTATGGCTACACCTTC. Translating it yields CASSGGGWDYGYTF.

The V and J genes are TRBV4-2 and TRBJ2-3; tentative D call: TRBD1 (6 bases). Germline CDR1 is LGHNA and CDR2 is YNFKEQ. V dropped 0 bases and J dropped 8 bases, with 24 bases sitting between them. This CDR3 contains 18 residues. CDR3 in DNA: TGTGCCAGCAGCCAAGATCAAGGTAGGGGGAAAGCGGACCCTACGCAGTATTTT. It yields the protein CASSQDQGRGKADPTQYF.

V is TRBV6-5 and J is TRBJ2-2, with D unresolved. In germline, CDR1 is MNHEY, CDR2 SVGAGI. The V and J ends lost 3 bases and 4 bases respectively, with 6 bases between them. This CDR3 spans 13 amino acids. CDR3 residues: CASSYSVTGELFF. The CDR3 nucleotides read TGTGCCAGCAGTTATTCGGTCACCGGGGAGCTGTTTTTT.

The V gene is TRBV10-3, the J gene TRBJ2-1, with 12 bases aligning to TRBD2. Germline assignment: CDR1 ENHRY and CDR2 SYGVKD. V lost 10 bases, J lost 6 bases, and 7 bases stayed unmatched. CDR3 length: 14 amino acids. CDR3 in amino acids: CATETSGRINEQFF. CDR3 bases: TGTGCCACCGAGACTAGCGGGAGAATCAATGAGCAGTTCTTC.

The J gene is TRBJ1-5, the V gene TRBV28, with D possibly being TRBD1 (5 bases). From germline, CDR1 is MDHEN and CDR2 SYDVKM. Trimming pared 2 bases from V and 4 bases from J, leaving 15 bases between. The CDR3 runs to 16 residues. CDR3 region: CASSLLSGTPNQPQHF. CDR3 bases: TGTGCCAGCAGTTTACTATCCGGGACTCCAAATCAGCCCCAGCATTTT.

This chain uses TRBV28 with TRBJ1-1; 7 bases align to TRBD1. Germline V gives CDR1 MDHEN, CDR2 SYDVKM. V trimming: 3 bases; J trimming: 1 base; junction bases outside the gene matches: 11. The CDR3 is 17 amino acids. DNA for the CDR3: TGTGCCAGCAGTTTGGTCCGGGACACAGGGGAGAACACTGAAGCTTTCTTT. It yields the protein CASSLVRDTGENTEAFF.

The rearrangement uses TRBV5-1 and TRBJ2-7; tentative D call: TRBD2 (5 bases). The V end lost 3 bases, the J end lost 7 bases, and 17 bases lay between the germline ends. CDR1 is SGHRS, CDR2 YFSETQ, per germline. The CDR3 runs to 14 residues. The CDR3 loop reads CASSYRGSGIEQYF. In DNA form, the CDR3 reads TGCGCCAGCAGCTATCGGGGTTCGGGTATAGAGCAGTACTTC. The full variable domain, with the rest looked up from reference TRBV5-1 and TRBJ2-7, is KAGVTQTPRYLIKTRGQQVTLSCSPISGHRSVSWYQQTPGQGLQFLFEYFSETQRNKGNFPGRFSGRQFSNSRSEMNVSTLELGDSALYLCASSYRGSGIEQYFGPGTRLTVT.

The chain has TRBV9 and TRBJ2-1, with TRBD2 identical over 8 bases. Germline trimming cut 0 bases from V and 2 bases from J; bases unmatched to any gene: 4. This CDR3 region has 16 residues. Germline values: CDR1 SGDLS, CDR2 YYNGEE. The CDR3 bases are TGTGCCAGCAGCGTAGGGGTAGCGGGACCCTACAATGAGCAGTTCTTC. As protein: CASSVGVAGPYNEQFF.

The rearrangement joins TRBV28 to TRBJ2-3; 9 bases are a match to TRBD2. The CDR3 spans 15 residues. J gave up 3 bases and V 3 bases, and 4 bases lay outside the gene matches. Germline V gene lookup returns CDR1 MDHEN and CDR2 SYDVKM. CDR3 nucleotides: TGTGCCAGCAGTTTTAGCGGGAGTGGGACAGATACGCAGTATTTT. Translating it yields CASSFSGSGTDTQYF.